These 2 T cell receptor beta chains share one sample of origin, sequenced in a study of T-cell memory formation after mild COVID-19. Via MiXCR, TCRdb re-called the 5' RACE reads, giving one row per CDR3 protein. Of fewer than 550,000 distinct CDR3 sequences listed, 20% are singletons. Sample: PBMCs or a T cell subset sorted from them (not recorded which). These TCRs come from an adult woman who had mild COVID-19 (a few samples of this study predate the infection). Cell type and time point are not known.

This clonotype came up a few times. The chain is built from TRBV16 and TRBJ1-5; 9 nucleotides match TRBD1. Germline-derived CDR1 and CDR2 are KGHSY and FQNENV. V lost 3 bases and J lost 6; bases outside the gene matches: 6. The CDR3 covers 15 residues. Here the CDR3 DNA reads TGTGCCAGCAGCCAGGGGACAGGGTTTGGTCAGCCCCAGCATTTT. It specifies CASSQGTGFGQPQHF.

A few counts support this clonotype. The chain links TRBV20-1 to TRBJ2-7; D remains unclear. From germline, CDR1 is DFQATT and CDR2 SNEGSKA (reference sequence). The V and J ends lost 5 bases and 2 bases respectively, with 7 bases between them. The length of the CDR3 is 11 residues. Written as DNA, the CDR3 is TGCAGTGCTCGACGGGCCTACGAGCAGTACTTC. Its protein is CSARRAYEQYF.